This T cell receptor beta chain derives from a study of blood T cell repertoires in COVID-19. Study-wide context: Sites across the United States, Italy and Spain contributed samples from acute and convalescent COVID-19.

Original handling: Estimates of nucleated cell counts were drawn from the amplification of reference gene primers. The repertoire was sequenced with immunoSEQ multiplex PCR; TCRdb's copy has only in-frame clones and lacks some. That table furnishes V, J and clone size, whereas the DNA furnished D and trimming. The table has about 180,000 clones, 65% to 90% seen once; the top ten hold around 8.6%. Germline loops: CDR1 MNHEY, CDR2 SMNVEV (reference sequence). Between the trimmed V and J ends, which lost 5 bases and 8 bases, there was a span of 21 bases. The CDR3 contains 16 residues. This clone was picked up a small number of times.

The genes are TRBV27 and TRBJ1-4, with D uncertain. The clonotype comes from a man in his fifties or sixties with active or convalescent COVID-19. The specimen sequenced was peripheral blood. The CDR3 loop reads CASSPGINTGREKLFF. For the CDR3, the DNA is TGTGCCAGCAGTCCCGGGATCAACACTGGAAGGGAAAAACTGTTTTTT.